The sequence of this T cell receptor beta chain was determined in a study of Ad26.COV2.S vaccination and SARS-CoV-2 variants. Study details: Donor participated within the Ad26.COV2.S arm of the COV1001 trial. Ad26.COV2.S, an intramuscular injection, was given once or twice 56 days apart.

Points from the study as a whole: For non-spike TCRs, breadth in vaccine recipients resembled that in placebo recipients. Substantial breadth was reported for post-vaccination spike-specific CD8+ and CD4+ T cells.

TCRdb keeps only in-frame clones here, not all; method: immunoSEQ multiplex PCR. The sample lists about half a million clones, about nine tenths seen once, with over 1.5% in the top ten. For this clone: Its antigen is still unknown.

This sample's treatment: some 20 received Ad26.COV2.S at low or high dose, single or two shots; roughly five received placebo; per-sample allocation not given. The samples date from day 63 after the first vaccine or placebo injection. The V gene's germline CDR1 is MNHEY and CDR2 SMNVEV (reference sequence). The V segment lost 10 bases and the J segment 4 bases; nucleotides outside the gene matches: 9. The length of the CDR3 is 13 residues. This sequence was found in a person aged 18-65 years who received the Ad26.COV2.S COVID-19 vaccine or a placebo. The rearrangement links TRBV27 to TRBJ1-2; 7 nucleotides align to TRBD1. This specimen was peripheral blood, taken in a trial of Ad26.COV2.S vaccine versus placebo. The CDR3 loop reads CATTRQGSYGYTF. DNA of the CDR3: TGTGCCACTACACGACAGGGAAGCTATGGCTACACCTTC.